A single sample is the source of the 30 T cell receptor beta chains below, sequenced in a study of OX40 agonist ivuxolimab in advanced cancers. This table comes from immunoSEQ multiplex PCR, and its TCRdb copy is limited to in-frame clones, with some not included. The sample has 35,000 to 50,000 clones, roughly 86% seen once; the top ten hold more than 13%. Sample: CD4+ or CD8+ T cells sorted from blood, taken in a trial of the OX40 agonist ivuxolimab. The receptors shown here come from an adult with an advanced solid tumor such as melanoma, head and neck, liver or kidney cancer.

The chain recombines TRBV28 with TRBJ1-5, with D tentatively TRBD1 (5 bases). This CDR3 is 16 amino acids long. Germline values: CDR1 MDHEN, CDR2 SYDVKM. Trimming took off 4 bases at V and 6 bases at J, with 19 bases between the two ends. In nucleotides, the CDR3 is TGTGCCAGCAGTTCCCCTACTGGGGGGTTGGGTCAGCCCCAGCATTTT. Translating gives CASSSPTGGLGQPQHF.

The chain joins TRBV7-9 to TRBJ1-2; D perhaps matches TRBD1 (6 bases). Trimming took off 1 base at V and 0 bases at J, with 9 bases between the two ends. The CDR3 totals 15 residues. From germline, CDR1 is SEHNR and CDR2 FQNEAQ (reference sequence). The CDR3 here is CASSLDEGANYGYTF. The CDR3 nucleotides read TGTGCCAGCAGCTTAGACGAGGGGGCTAACTATGGCTACACCTTC.

The chain's CDR3 is CASSPPGPKNTEAFF. The CDR3 DNA sequence: TGTGCCAGCAGCCCCCCCGGCCCAAAGAACACTGAAGCTTTCTTT. The rearrangement uses TRBV7-9 and TRBJ1-1; D not resolved. Trimming left V 5 bases short and J 1 base short, with 14 bases between. The germline CDR1 and CDR2 sequences are SEHNR and FQNEAQ (reference sequence). The CDR3 consists of 15 residues. Variable domain in full (rest from reference TRBV7-9 and TRBJ1-1): DTGVSQNPRHKITKRGQNVTFRCDPISEHNRLYWYRQTLGQGPEFLTYFQNEAQLEKSRLLSDRFSAERPKGSFSTLEIQRTEQGDSAMYLCASSPPGPKNTEAFFGQGTRLTVV.

The V gene is TRBV28, the J gene TRBJ2-3; D not certain. The CDR3 is made up of 13 amino acids. Germline values: CDR1 MDHEN, CDR2 SYDVKM. The germline V and J ends were trimmed by 4 bases and 4 bases, with 9 bases remaining between them. The CDR3 DNA sequence: TGTGCCAGCAGTTGGGCTCGAGCAGATACGCAGTATTTT. It specifies CASSWARADTQYF.

The chain links TRBV30 to TRBJ2-7; tentatively, D is TRBD2 (5 bases). This CDR3 has 13 residues. Germline V gene sequence: CDR1 GTSNPN, CDR2 SVGIG (reference sequence). Between the trimmed V and J ends, which lost 0 bases and 1 base, there was a span of 7 bases. The CDR3 reads CAWSVAASYEQYF. The CDR3 nucleotides read TGTGCCTGGAGTGTAGCGGCTTCCTACGAGCAGTACTTC.

This chain connects TRBV29-1 to TRBJ2-1, with 9 bases fitting TRBD1. Germline V gene data show CDR1 as SQVTM and CDR2 as ANQGSEA. The length of the CDR3 is 20 residues. V lost 1 base to trimming and J lost 0 bases; unmatched junction nucleotides: 16. The CDR3 is CSVEGGRDRVTGGSYNEQFF. CDR3 coding DNA: TGCAGCGTTGAAGGGGGCCGGGACAGGGTAACCGGAGGCTCCTACAATGAGCAGTTCTTC.

This chain joins TRBV5-6 and TRBJ1-2, with D unclear. The germline V and J ends were trimmed by 4 bases and 1 base, with 5 bases remaining between them. This CDR3 is built from 12 residues. Germline V gene sequence: CDR1 SGHDT, CDR2 YYEEEE. As DNA, the CDR3 is TGTGCCAGCAGCACCATTAACTATGGCTACACCTTC. Its protein product is CASSTINYGYTF.

This sequence joins TRBV6-4 and TRBJ2-1, with 10 bases matching TRBD2. The V and J ends lost 5 bases and 9 bases, in that order; junction bases with no gene match: 13. The germline gives CDR1 MRHNA, CDR2 SNTAGT. The CDR3 consists of 16 residues. CDR3 coding DNA: TGTGCCAGCAGTAACCCTCTAGCGGGGGTGAGGGGTGAGCAGTTCTTC. Encoded protein: CASSNPLAGVRGEQFF.

The V and J genes are TRBV6-6 and TRBJ1-2; 7 bases are shared with TRBD1. Germline lookup yields CDR1 MNHNY and CDR2 SVGAGI (reference sequence). Trimming took 1 base from V and 0 from J; bases not matched to a gene: 5. This CDR3 is built from 16 residues. CDR3 region: CASSYLKTGANYGYTF. The CDR3 DNA follows: TGTGCCAGCAGTTACTTAAAAACAGGGGCTAACTATGGCTACACCTTC.

The genes are TRBV27 and TRBJ1-2; D might be TRBD1 (6 bases). The CDR3 is 14 amino acids. CDR1 and CDR2 from the germline V gene are MNHEY and SMNVEV (reference sequence). Trimming took 4 bases from V and 4 from J, leaving 13 bases between them. The CDR3, as DNA: TGTGCCAGCAGTTCCTACCCGGACAGCTATGGCTACACCTTC. This encodes CASSSYPDSYGYTF.

This clone was seen a few times. This chain connects TRBV6-6 to TRBJ2-1; the D gene is possibly TRBD2 (7 bases). CDR1 and CDR2 from the germline V gene are MNHNY and SVGAGI (reference sequence). The CDR3 is 16 amino acids. V lost 8 bases to trimming and J lost 0 bases, with 17 bases between them. The CDR3 here is CASLGGGGLSYNEQFF. CDR3 nucleotides: TGTGCCAGCCTTGGGGGGGGCGGGCTCTCCTACAATGAGCAGTTCTTC.

This chain links TRBV4-3 with TRBJ1-2, with 7 positions matching TRBD1. V shed 0 bases and J 0 bases; nucleotides not matched to a gene: 7. This CDR3 comprises 17 residues. CDR1 and CDR2 from the germline V gene are LGHNA and YSLEER. CDR3 DNA sequence: TGCGCCAGCAGCCAAGATTTGTCCAGGGGGGCTAACTATGGCTACACCTTC. It specifies CASSQDLSRGANYGYTF.

This chain joins TRBV28 and TRBJ1-5, with D possibly matching TRBD1 (5 bases). V was trimmed by 1 base and J by 2 bases, leaving 9 bases between them. This CDR3 is built from 15 residues. Germline-derived CDR1 and CDR2 are MDHEN and SYDVKM. For the CDR3, the DNA is TGTGCCAGCAGTTTATTAGGGGTCGGCAATCAGCCCCAGCATTTT. Translation: CASSLLGVGNQPQHF. Filled out from reference TRBV28 and TRBJ1-5, the complete variable domain reads DVKVTQSSRYLVKRTGEKVFLECVQDMDHENMFWYRQDPGLGLRLIYFSYDVKMKEKGDIPEGYSVSREKKERFSLILESASTNQTSMYLCASSLLGVGNQPQHFGDGTRLSIL.

This chain uses TRBV5-5 with TRBJ2-4; 7 bases agree with TRBD1. The CDR3 contains 17 residues. Germline V CDR1 and CDR2: SGHKS, YYEKEE (reference sequence). Trimming at V came to 4 bases and at J to 0 bases, leaving 10 bases not matched to a gene. The CDR3 DNA sequence: TGTGCCAGCAGCGCCCCCCGGGACAGCAAAGCCAAAAACATTCAGTACTTC. Its translation: CASSAPRDSKAKNIQYF. Using reference TRBV5-5 and TRBJ2-4 for the parts outside the CDR3, the full variable domain is DAGVTQSPTHLIKTRGQQVTLRCSPISGHKSVSWYQQVLGQGPQFIFQYYEKEERGRGNFPDRFSARQFPNYSSELNVNALLLGDSALYLCASSAPRDSKAKNIQYFGAGTRLSVL.

The J gene is TRBJ1-2, the V gene TRBV5-4; D gene ambiguous. Germline values: CDR1 SGHNT, CDR2 YYREEE (reference sequence). This CDR3 spans 11 amino acids. V lost 0 bases and J lost 7, with 4 bases in between. The CDR3 DNA sequence: TGTGCCAGCAGCTTGGGGGTTGGCTACACCTTC. As protein: CASSLGVGYTF.

In this sample, this clone turned up a few times. V usage is TRBV7-3 and J usage is TRBJ1-1, with D unclear. The CDR3 is made up of 13 amino acids. Per germline, CDR1 SGHTA and CDR2 FQGTGA. Trimming took off 3 bases at V and 4 bases at J, with 9 bases between the two ends. CDR3: CASSLGGSTEAFF. In nucleotides, the CDR3 is TGTGCCAGCAGCTTGGGAGGTAGCACTGAAGCTTTCTTT.

The V call is TRBV19, the J call TRBJ1-1; TRBD1 matches 8 bases. The germline V gene has CDR1 LNHDA and CDR2 SQIVND (reference sequence). The ends lost 1 base at V and 2 bases at J; junction bases unmatched: 6. The CDR3 is 16 residues long. The CDR3 bases are TGTGCCAGTAGTATAGTGGCAGGGGGCGGAAACACTGAAGCTTTCTTT. This translates into CASSIVAGGGNTEAFF.

This clone was recorded a few times. The chain carries TRBV2 and TRBJ2-5, with TRBD2 identical over 16 bases. Germline V lookup: CDR1 SNHLY, CDR2 FYNNEI. V gave up 8 bases and J gave up 5 bases; unmatched junction bases: 5. The length of the CDR3 is 15 residues. The CDR3 DNA reads as TGTGCCAGCGGAAAGGGACTAGCGGGAGGGGAGACCCAGTACTTC. Translation: CASGKGLAGGETQYF.

The chain combines TRBV6-4 with TRBJ2-7; 10 bases align to TRBD1. This CDR3 is built from 11 residues. CDR1 is MRHNA, CDR2 SNTAGT, per germline. The CDR3 loop reads CGGQGRYEQYF. Written as DNA, the CDR3 is TGTGGGGGACAGGGGAGGTACGAGCAGTACTTC.

This clone occurred once. This chain connects TRBV7-9 to TRBJ2-7; D is undetermined. Trimming shortened V by 4 bases and J by 2 bases, and 6 bases separated the two germline ends. This CDR3 has 12 amino acids. CDR1 is SEHNR, CDR2 FQNEAQ, per germline (reference sequence). The CDR3: CASSSSAYEQYV. CDR3 bases: TGTGCCAGCAGCTCGTCGGCCTACGAGCAGTACGTC.

The chain carries TRBV9 and TRBJ1-1; 7 bases align to TRBD1. The germline gives CDR1 SGDLS, CDR2 YYNGEE. This CDR3 is built from 14 residues. V lost 2 bases, J lost 5 bases, and 6 bases stayed unmatched. Written as DNA, the CDR3 is TGTGCCAGCAGCGTGTCAGGGGGTTGGACTGAAGCTTTCTTT. Its translation: CASSVSGGWTEAFF.

The rearrangement uses TRBV11-2 and TRBJ2-7; D uncertain. This CDR3 contains 16 residues. Germline CDR1 is SGHAT and CDR2 is FQNNGV. Between the trimmed V and J ends, which lost 1 base and 1 base, there was a span of 14 bases. The CDR3 sequence is CASSLAYSQKSYEQYF. The CDR3 DNA sequence: TGTGCCAGCAGCTTAGCCTATTCGCAAAAGTCCTACGAGCAGTACTTC. Full variable domain (remainder filled in from reference TRBV11-2 and TRBJ2-7): EAGVAQSPRYKIIEKRQSVAFWCNPISGHATLYWYQQILGQGPKLLIQFQNNGVVDDSQLPKDRFSAERLKGVDSTLKIQPAKLEDSAVYLCASSLAYSQKSYEQYFGPGTRLTVT.

This chain connects TRBV18 to TRBJ1-2; tentative D call: TRBD1 (5 bases). Germline CDR1 KGHSH, CDR2 LQKENI. The CDR3 loop spans 16 amino acids. Trimming cost V 6 bases and J 0 bases, with 17 bases left between them. The DNA of the CDR3 is TGTGCCAGCTCGCCCGGGGCAGGTCGAACTAACTATGGCTACACCTTC. Protein sequence: CASSPGAGRTNYGYTF.

This rearrangement joins TRBV5-1 to TRBJ2-3, with D perhaps given as TRBD1 or TRBD2 (6 bases each). V was shortened by 0 bases and J by 2 bases, with 10 bases between the two germline ends. Looked up from germline, CDR1 is SGHRS and CDR2 is YFSETQ. The CDR3 is made up of 15 amino acids. CDR3 DNA: TGCGCCAGCAGCTTGGAGGGGGGATTCACAGATACGCAGTATTTT. Amino acid sequence: CASSLEGGFTDTQYF.

The rearrangement joins TRBV19 to TRBJ2-7, with TRBD2 matching over 11 bases. Germline-derived CDR1 and CDR2 are LNHDA and SQIVND (reference sequence). The CDR3 has 14 amino acids. The V gene end was trimmed by 5 bases and the J gene end by 4 bases; junction bases not matched to a gene: 4. The CDR3: CASSPGLAAYEQYF. CDR3 nucleotides: TGTGCCAGTAGTCCGGGACTAGCGGCTTACGAGCAGTACTTC.

The rearrangement links TRBV6-5 to TRBJ1-4, with a weak D call TRBD1 (6 bases). The CDR3 length is 14 residues. The germline V and J ends were trimmed by 2 bases and 4 bases, with 8 bases remaining between them. Looked up from germline, CDR1 is MNHEY and CDR2 is SVGAGI. CDR3 in amino acids: CASSYQGYNEKLFF. In DNA form, the CDR3 reads TGTGCCAGCAGTTACCAGGGGTATAATGAAAAACTGTTTTTT.

This chain links TRBV23-1 with TRBJ1-5; 7 nucleotides align to TRBD1. TRBV23-1 is reported as an ORF; its role is uncertain. With 8 bases clipped from V and 3 bases from J, the junction kept 13 bases outside the gene matches. This CDR3 region has 16 residues. The CDR3 protein is CASGETGVPNNQPQHF. CDR3 bases: TGCGCCAGCGGGGAAACAGGGGTGCCTAACAATCAGCCCCAGCATTTT.

This clone was seen a few times. V is TRBV5-6 and J is TRBJ1-6; 9 nucleotides match TRBD1. This CDR3 is 14 amino acids long. Germline CDR1 and CDR2: SGHDT and YYEEEE. V gave up 3 bases and J gave up 7 bases; unmatched junction bases: 2. CDR3 in DNA: TGTGCCAGCAGCTCAGGACAGGGGAATTCACCCCTCCACTTT. Translated, it gives CASSSGQGNSPLHF.

Here the CDR3 DNA reads TGTGCCAGCAGCTTTAGCGGGGGCCCCACAGATACGCAGTATTTT. Translated, it gives CASSFSGGPTDTQYF. The genes are TRBV5-4 and TRBJ2-3, with TRBD2 matching 9 bases. CDR1 and CDR2 (germline): SGHNT, YYREEE (reference sequence). The CDR3 sequence is 15 residues long. The J segment lost 2 bases and the V segment lost 2 bases, leaving 3 bases of the junction unmatched.

This chain uses TRBV7-9 with TRBJ1-1; D gene unclear. The CDR3 is made up of 14 amino acids. Germline values: CDR1 SEHNR, CDR2 FQNEAQ (reference sequence). V lost 2 bases to trimming and J lost 4 bases, with 11 bases between them. The CDR3 DNA follows: TGTGCCAGCAGCTTATTGGGTGGGGTCACTGAAGCTTTCTTT. Translated: CASSLLGGVTEAFF. The variable domain in full, with the rest retrieved from reference TRBV7-9 and TRBJ1-1, is DTGVSQNPRHKITKRGQNVTFRCDPISEHNRLYWYRQTLGQGPEFLTYFQNEAQLEKSRLLSDRFSAERPKGSFSTLEIQRTEQGDSAMYLCASSLLGGVTEAFFGQGTRLTVV.